This TCR beta chain came from a study of monozygotic twins with cystic fibrosis. As for the study in general: Libraries were built from approximately 3 micrograms of fragmented DNA using 15 PCR cycles.

Profiling relied on immunoSEQ multiplex PCR, and the TCRdb table lists in-frame clones only, not all of them. The sample consists of approximately 14,000 clones, about 85% of them appearing once. Study-level results: Co-twins had the most similar V usage for 13 of 16 pairs, J for 8.

Of note for this clone: Its antigen is not known.

Per germline, CDR1 KGHSH and CDR2 LQKENI. The CDR3 spans 14 residues. V was trimmed by 2 bases and J by 1 base, leaving 8 bases between them. The chain employs TRBV18 and TRBJ1-1; D is undetermined. Sequenced material: blood. The TCR sequence derives from a boy younger than 18 with cystic fibrosis. The CDR3 protein is CASSPALTNTEAFF. The CDR3 DNA reads as TGTGCCAGCTCACCAGCGCTGACGAACACTGAAGCTTTCTTT.